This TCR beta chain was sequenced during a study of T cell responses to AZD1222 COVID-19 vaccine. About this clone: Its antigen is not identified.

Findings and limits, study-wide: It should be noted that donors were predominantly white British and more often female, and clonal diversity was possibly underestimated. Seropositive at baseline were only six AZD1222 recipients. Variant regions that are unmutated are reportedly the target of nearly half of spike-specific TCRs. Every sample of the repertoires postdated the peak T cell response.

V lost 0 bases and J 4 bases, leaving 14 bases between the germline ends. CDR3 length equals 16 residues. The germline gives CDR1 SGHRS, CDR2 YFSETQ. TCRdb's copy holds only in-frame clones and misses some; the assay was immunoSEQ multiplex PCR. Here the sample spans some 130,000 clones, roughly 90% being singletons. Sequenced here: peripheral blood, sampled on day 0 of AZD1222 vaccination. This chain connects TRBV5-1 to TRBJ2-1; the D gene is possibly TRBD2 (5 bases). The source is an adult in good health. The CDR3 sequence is CASSLVVAQSYNEQFF. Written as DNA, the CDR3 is TGCGCCAGCAGCTTGGTGGTAGCGCAGAGTTACAATGAGCAGTTCTTC.